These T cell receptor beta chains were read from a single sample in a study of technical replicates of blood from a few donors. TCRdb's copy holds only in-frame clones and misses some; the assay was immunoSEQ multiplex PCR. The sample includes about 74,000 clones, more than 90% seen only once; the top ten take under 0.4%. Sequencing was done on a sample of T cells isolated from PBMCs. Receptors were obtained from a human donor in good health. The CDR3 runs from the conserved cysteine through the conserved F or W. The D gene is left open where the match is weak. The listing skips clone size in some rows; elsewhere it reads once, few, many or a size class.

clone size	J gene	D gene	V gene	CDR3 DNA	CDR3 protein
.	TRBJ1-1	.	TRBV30	TGTGCCTCTCTGACAGCCGAAAGGAACACTGAAGCTTTCTTT	CASLTAERNTEAFF
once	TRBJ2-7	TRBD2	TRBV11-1	TGTGCCAGCAGCTCAGCGGGAGCTTTGTACGAGCAGTACTTC	CASSSAGALYEQYF
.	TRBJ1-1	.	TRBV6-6	TGTGCCAGCACCTACGGGGGGTTTGCTGAAGCTTTCTTT	CASTYGGFAEAFF
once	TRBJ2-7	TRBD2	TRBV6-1	TGTGCCAGCAGTGAACATTGGGAGCGGGAGGGCCTTTGGGAGCAGTACTTC	CASSEHWEREGLWEQYF
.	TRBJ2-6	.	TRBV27	TGTGCCAGCAGTTTACAGGCTTTTATCTCTGGGGCCAACGTCCTGACTTTC	CASSLQAFISGANVLTF
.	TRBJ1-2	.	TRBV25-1	TGTGCCAGCAGGAGCCTGGAGGGGGGCTACACCTTC	CASRSLEGGYTF
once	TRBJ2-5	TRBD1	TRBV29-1	TGCAGCGCCGGCAGGGGGCAGGGAGAGACCCAGTACTTC	CSAGRGQGETQYF
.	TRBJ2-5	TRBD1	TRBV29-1	TGCAGCGTTGTAGAGACAGGGATCCAAGAGACCCAGTACTTC	CSVVETGIQETQYF
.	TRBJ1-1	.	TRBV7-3	TGTGCCAGCAGCTTAACCTTAGGGGCCACTGAAGCTTTCTTT	CASSLTLGATEAFF
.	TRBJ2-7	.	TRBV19	TGTGCCAGTACGGATCAGGCAGGCTACGAGCAGTACTTC	CASTDQAGYEQYF
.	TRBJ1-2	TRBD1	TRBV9	TGTGCCAGCACCAGGACAGGGGATGGCTACACCTTC	CASTRTGDGYTF
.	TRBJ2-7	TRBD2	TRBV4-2	TGTGCCAGCAGCCAAGAAGTAGCGGGAGTCGACGAGCAGTACTTC	CASSQEVAGVDEQYF
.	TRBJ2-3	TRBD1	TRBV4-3	TGCGCCAGCAGTAAGGCAGGGGACAGGGATACGCAGTATTTT	CASSKAGDRDTQYF
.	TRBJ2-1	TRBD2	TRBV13	TGTGCCAGCAGCTTAGAGGGACTAGCGGACAATGAGCAGTTCTTC	CASSLEGLADNEQFF
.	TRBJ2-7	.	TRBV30	TGTGCCTGGAGTGTAGGGAGCTCCTACGAGCAGTACTTC	CAWSVGSSYEQYF
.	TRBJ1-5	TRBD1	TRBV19	TGTGCCAGTAGTATACCCAGGGGGCTTAGCAATCAGCCCCAGCATTTT	CASSIPRGLSNQPQHF
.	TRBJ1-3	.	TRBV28	TGTGCCAGCCAAAGACTGTTCGGTGGAAACACCATATATTTT	CASQRLFGGNTIYF
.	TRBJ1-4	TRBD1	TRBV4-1	TGCGCCAGCAGCCGGGACCCGGGACAGTCTAATGAAAAACTGTTTTTT	CASSRDPGQSNEKLFF
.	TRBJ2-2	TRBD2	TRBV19	TGTGCCAGTAGTATGCCTAGCGGCACCGGGGAGCTGTTTTTT	CASSMPSGTGELFF
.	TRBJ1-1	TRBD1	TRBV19	TGTGCCAGTACCTCGGGACAGTGGATCTTAGACGCTTTCTTT	CASTSGQWILDAFF
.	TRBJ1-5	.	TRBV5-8	TGTGCCAGCAGCGCTGGGGGCGACCAGCCCCAGCATTTT	CASSAGGDQPQHF
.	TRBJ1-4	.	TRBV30	TGTGCCTGGAGTGTAGAGCGGGTCAGGAGGAGCGAAAAACTGTTTTTT	CAWSVERVRRSEKLFF
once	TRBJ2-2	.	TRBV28	TGTGCCAGCAGTTATTGGGGGCAGGTAACCGGGGAGCTGTTTTTT	CASSYWGQVTGELFF
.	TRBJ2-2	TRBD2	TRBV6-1	TGTGCCAGCAGTGAAGAGCGGGGGCAGGTCGGGGAGCTGTTTTTT	CASSEERGQVGELFF
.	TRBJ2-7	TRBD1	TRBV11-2	TGTGCCAGCAGCTTCGGGACAGGGTTCTACGAGCAGTACTTC	CASSFGTGFYEQYF
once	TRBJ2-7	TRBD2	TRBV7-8	TGTGCCAGCAGCTCCCCTACTAGCGGGAGAATTGGCGAGCAGTACTTC	CASSSPTSGRIGEQYF
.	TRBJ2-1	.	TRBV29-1	TGCAGCGTTGGGGCCCCCAGGAATGAGCAGTTCTTC	CSVGAPRNEQFF
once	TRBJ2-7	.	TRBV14	TGTGCCAGCAGCCCCCAGGGAACCTACGAGCAGTACTTC	CASSPQGTYEQYF
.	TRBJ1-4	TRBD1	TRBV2	TGTGCCAGCAGCCCACAGGGGTTACGGGAAAAACTGTTTTTT	CASSPQGLREKLFF
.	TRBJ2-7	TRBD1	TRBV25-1	TGTGCCAGCAGTAAAACAGGGGGCTCCTACGAGCAGTACTTC	CASSKTGGSYEQYF
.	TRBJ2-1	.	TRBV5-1	TGCGCCAGCAGGGGCGAGGGGGTTTCCTACAATGAGCAGTTCTTC	CASRGEGVSYNEQFF
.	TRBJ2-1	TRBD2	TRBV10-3	TGTGCCATCAGGGGAGGGGACTCCTACAATGAGCAGTTCTTC	CAIRGGDSYNEQFF
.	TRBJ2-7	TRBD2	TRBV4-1	TGCGCCAGCAGCCAAGCCCCCGGTTCGGGGCTAGCGGGAGGGAGAAACTACGAGCAGTACTTC	CASSQAPGSGLAGGRNYEQYF
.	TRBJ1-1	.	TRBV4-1	TGCGCCAGCAGCCAAGGTTGGGGGCTGGGACGTGAAGCTTTCTTT	CASSQGWGLGREAFF
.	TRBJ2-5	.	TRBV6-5	TGTGCCAGCAGTCAACGACAGGTCCAAGAGACCCAGTACTTC	CASSQRQVQETQYF
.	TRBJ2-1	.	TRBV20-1	TGCAGTGCTAGAAGCGATGAGCAGTTCTTC	CSARSDEQFF
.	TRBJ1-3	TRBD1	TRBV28	TGTGCCAGCAGTTCCGACAGGGCCTCTGGAAACACCATATATTTT	CASSSDRASGNTIYF
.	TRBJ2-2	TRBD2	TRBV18	TGTGCCAGCTCACCTCGGCGGGAGTGGGCCGGGGAGCTGTTTTTT	CASSPRREWAGELFF
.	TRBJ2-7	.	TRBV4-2	TGTGCCAGCAGCCAAGAAACGGGAGCGTACGAGCAGTACTTC	CASSQETGAYEQYF
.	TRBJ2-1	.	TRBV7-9	TGTGCCAGCACGGTCGGGGAGCAGTTCTTC	CASTVGEQFF